This TCR beta chain was profiled in a study of T cells in Graves' hyperthyroidism and ophthalmopathy. The CDR3 totals 14 residues. CDR1 and CDR2 (germline): DFQATT, SNEGSKA (reference sequence). The V and J ends lost 0 bases and 6 bases respectively, with 14 bases between them. This clonotype was found many times. What was amplified from RNA transcripts were TCR beta CDR3 regions. In the first-round RT-PCR of the TCR CDR3, the HTBI primer set was used. TCRdb used MiXCR to reprocess the multiplex PCR reads, holding one entry per CDR3 protein. The sample shows some 620,000 distinct CDR3 sequences, 15% to 20% of them seen only once.

The sequence was collected from a woman in her 30s with Graves' hyperthyroidism. The chain is built from TRBV20-1 and TRBJ1-1, with a weak D call TRBD1 (6 bases). Material for sequencing was blood. CDR3 in amino acids: CSARDIGGPPEAFF. The CDR3 DNA sequence: TGCAGTGCTAGAGATATCGGGGGGCCTCCTGAAGCTTTCTTT.